This entry lists 5 T cell receptor beta chains sequenced from one sample in a study of T cells in Graves' hyperthyroidism and ophthalmopathy. Amplification targeted TCR beta CDR3 regions from RNA transcripts. The HTBI primer set served for first-round RT-PCR of the TCR CDR3. TCRdb itself ran the multiplex PCR reads through MiXCR, one entry per CDR3 protein. Here the sample spans over 300,000 distinct CDR3 sequences, 11% to 15% being singletons. The specimen sequenced was blood. These receptors were collected from a woman aged 55-69 years with Graves' hyperthyroidism.

This clonotype has only a few counts. The V and J genes are TRBV7-9 and TRBJ1-3, with D unresolved. Germline-derived CDR1 and CDR2 are SEHNR and FQNEAQ (reference sequence). The CDR3 is 12 residues long. The germline V and J ends were trimmed by 7 bases and 4 bases, with 8 bases remaining between them. The CDR3 sequence is CASNPWGNTIYF. Written as DNA, the CDR3 is TGTGCCAGCAACCCCTGGGGAAACACCATATATTTT. Looking up the rest from reference TRBV7-9 and TRBJ1-3 gives the full variable domain: DTGVSQNPRHKITKRGQNVTFRCDPISEHNRLYWYRQTLGQGPEFLTYFQNEAQLEKSRLLSDRFSAERPKGSFSTLEIQRTEQGDSAMYLCASNPWGNTIYFGEGSWLTVV.

This clonotype has at least ten counts. This chain joins TRBV12-5 and TRBJ2-3; 10 bases are shared with TRBD2. This CDR3 is built from 15 residues. Germline CDR1 and CDR2: LGHNT and FRNRAP. V dropped 5 bases and J dropped 2; count of bases not matched to a gene: 4. The CDR3 sequence is CASGVAGGVTDTQYF. As DNA, the CDR3 is TGTGCTAGTGGTGTAGCGGGAGGAGTCACAGATACGCAGTATTTT.

This clonotype was picked up one time. The V and J genes are TRBV20-1 and TRBJ2-7; 8 bases are a match to TRBD1. V trimming: 6 bases; J trimming: 3 bases; junction bases outside the gene matches: 10. The CDR3 is 14 amino acids. Germline V gene lookup returns CDR1 DFQATT and CDR2 SNEGSKA (reference sequence). This CDR3 reads CSAAGTGILYEQYF. The CDR3 DNA reads as TGCAGTGCAGCCGGGACAGGTATACTCTACGAGCAGTACTTC.

This clonotype was observed many times. V usage is TRBV18 and J usage is TRBJ2-1; possibly TRBD1 for D (6 bases). The CDR3 consists of 14 residues. With 2 bases removed from V and 5 bases from J, the gap between germline ends came to 10 bases. Germline CDR1 reads KGHSH; CDR2 reads LQKENI. CDR3 protein: CASSPFRTDNEQFF. In nucleotides, the CDR3 is TGTGCCAGCTCACCATTTAGGACAGACAATGAGCAGTTCTTC.

This clonotype was counted only a few times. The chain combines TRBV5-1 with TRBJ2-7; 11 bases are shared with TRBD2. J was trimmed by 2 bases and V by 0 bases; bases with no gene match: 7. The CDR3 runs 17 residues. Germline values: CDR1 SGHRS, CDR2 YFSETQ. CDR3 sequence: CASSLVGVAGGTYEQYF. The DNA of the CDR3 is TGCGCCAGCAGCTTGGTGGGGGTAGCGGGAGGGACCTACGAGCAGTACTTC. Supplemented by reference TRBV5-1 and TRBJ2-7, the full variable domain reads KAGVTQTPRYLIKTRGQQVTLSCSPISGHRSVSWYQQTPGQGLQFLFEYFSETQRNKGNFPGRFSGRQFSNSRSEMNVSTLELGDSALYLCASSLVGVAGGTYEQYFGPGTRLTVT.